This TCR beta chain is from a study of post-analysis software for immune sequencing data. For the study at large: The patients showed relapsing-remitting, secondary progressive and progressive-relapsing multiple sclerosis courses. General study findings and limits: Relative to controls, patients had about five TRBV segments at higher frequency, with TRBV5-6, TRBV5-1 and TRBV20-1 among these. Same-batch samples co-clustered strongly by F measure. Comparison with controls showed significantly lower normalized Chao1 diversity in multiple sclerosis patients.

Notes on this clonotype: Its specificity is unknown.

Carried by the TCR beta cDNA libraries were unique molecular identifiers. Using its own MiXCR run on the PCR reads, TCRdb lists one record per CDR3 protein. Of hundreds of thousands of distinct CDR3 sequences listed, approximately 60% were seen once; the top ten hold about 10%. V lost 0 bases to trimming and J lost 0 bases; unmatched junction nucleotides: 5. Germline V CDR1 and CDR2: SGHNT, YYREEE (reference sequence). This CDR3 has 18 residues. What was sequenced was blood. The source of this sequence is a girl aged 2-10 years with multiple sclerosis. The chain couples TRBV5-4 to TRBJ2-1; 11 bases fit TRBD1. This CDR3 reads CASSLGTGGLNSYNEQFF. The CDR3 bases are TGTGCCAGCAGCTTGGGGACAGGGGGCCTTAACTCCTACAATGAGCAGTTCTTC.